This T cell receptor beta chain was recovered during a study of T-cell memory formation after mild COVID-19 (dated by TCRdb to the early 2020s). At the level of the whole study: Most TCR sequence clusters were specific to one of the two donors. In a couple of donors, T-cell clones that expanded and contracted after mild COVID-19 were tracked by sequencing TCRalpha and TCRbeta repertoires over time. Two young, previously healthy adult volunteers made up the cohort, one male and one female.

Findings and caveats that apply to the study as a whole: Clones contracting from day 15 to 85 had balanced CD4/CD8 phenotypes, while a second wave expanding from day 15 to 37 was biased towards CD4+. Only a couple of mild cases were covered in the study, and larger cohorts including severe cases with pre-infection samples were considered necessary. Whether the second-wave clones peaking on day 37 were SARS-CoV-2 specific was not confirmed. Contracting CD4+ clones were located mainly in the CM and EM memory subsets, whereas CD8+ clones were found to be enriched in EMRA. Some responding clones were detected in pre-infection memory, suggesting pre-existing cross-reactive memory T cells joined the SARS-CoV-2 response.

There are a few counts of this clonotype. Its antigen is still unknown. No clone much larger than this one lies a single base away; base qualities are absent. PBMCs were isolated by Ficoll-Paque density gradient centrifugation. CDR3 length: 18 amino acids, cysteine to phenylalanine. Left in the record is the CDR3 DNA by itself, 54 bases read in frame from the first base. The germline ends are 18 bases apart after V is trimmed by 4 bases and J by 0 bases. Taken from the germline V gene, the CDR1 and CDR2 loops are KGHDR and SFDVKD. Sequencer: Illumina NovaSeq 6000. TCRalpha and TCRbeta cDNA libraries were built by 5'RACE with constant-segment primers, adding sample barcodes and unique molecular identifiers. Trizol reagent was used to extract RNA from every sample. Amplification of the libraries took two PCR steps, and the second step added a second sample barcode plus Illumina TruSeq adapters. Libraries were sequenced on an Illumina NovaSeq with 2 x 150 bp paired-end reads. The authors' pipeline ran thus. Demultiplexing of reads and collapsing into UMI-guided consensus sequences were performed with migec v1.2.7. Using mixcr v2.1.11, UMI consensuses were aligned to TRA and TRB V and J templates and then assembled into clonotypes. Expanded or contracted clonotypes were those called significant by both edgeR and NoisET, with noise models trained on biological replicates. For edgeR calls, the cutoffs were a false discovery rate-adjusted p below 0.01 and a log2 fold-change threshold of 1. As an exploratory analysis of dynamics, PCA with hierarchical clustering was applied to max-normalized trajectories of the 1000 most abundant clonotypes. Separately sequenced CD4+ and CD8+ repertoires were used to assign the CD4 or CD8 phenotype of responding clones. TCRdb reprocessed the public reads (quality trimming at Q25 with fastp, clone calling with MiXCR) and kept in-frame beta chains. Merged by CDR3 protein, the rows form single entries marked with the most common genes and DNA. TCRdb assigned the V and J calls; the authors' analysis was not used. For this sample the table gives some 310,000 distinct CDR3 sequences, of which roughly 20% were detected only once. The ten largest clones capture over 20% of the sample.

The material sequenced was PBMCs or a T cell subset sorted from them (not recorded which). Recombination connected TRBV24-1 to TRBJ2-1; the D assignment is uncertain and may be TRBD1 or TRBD2, with 5 bases supporting each. The sequence came from a young man who had mild COVID-19 (a few samples of this study predate the infection). The sample titles of this study are shuffled in the database, so cell type and time point are left out; the donor was told from shared clones. The DNA sequence is TGTGCCACCAGTGAAACCGGGACCACTTTTAGCTCCTACAATGAGCAGTTCTTC. Translated, this is CATSETGTTFSSYNEQFF.